Listed below are T cell receptor beta chains from one sample, sequenced in a study of early T cells in non-severe SARS-CoV-2 infection. TCRdb fed the 5' RACE reads into MiXCR, producing one record per CDR3 protein. This sample has about 59,000 distinct CDR3 sequences; approximately 13% occur once, and the top ten carry approximately 8.5%. Sequences were derived from whole blood, sampled at baseline. The receptors shown here come from an adult who was a healthcare worker with PCR-confirmed SARS-CoV-2 infection or an uninfected control (not recorded which). The CDR3 runs from the conserved cysteine through the conserved F or W. A D gene is named only where the DNA matches it firmly. Where a row states a size, it is once, few, many or the class of an expanded clone; other rows omit it.

D gene: NA
V gene: TRBV10-3
clone size: few
J gene: TRBJ2-3
CDR3 protein: CAISGRGTDTQYF
CDR3 DNA: TGTGCCATCAGTGGGAGGGGGACAGATACGCAGTATTTT

D gene: NA
V gene: TRBV27
clone size: NA
J gene: TRBJ1-5
CDR3 protein: CASSWSARAQPQHF
CDR3 DNA: TGTGCCAGCTCATGGAGCGCGCGTGCTCAGCCCCAGCATTTT

D gene: TRBD1
V gene: TRBV19
clone size: few
J gene: TRBJ2-7
CDR3 protein: CASSIGTDAYEQYF
CDR3 DNA: TGTGCCAGTAGTATCGGGACAGATGCCTACGAGCAGTACTTC

D gene: TRBD2
V gene: TRBV3-1
clone size: few
J gene: TRBJ2-2
CDR3 protein: CASRNSGATGELFF
CDR3 DNA: TGTGCCAGCAGAAACAGCGGGGCCACCGGGGAGCTGTTTTTT

D gene: TRBD1
V gene: TRBV11-1
clone size: few
J gene: TRBJ1-4
CDR3 protein: CASSPTGGREKLFF
CDR3 DNA: TGTGCCAGCAGCCCAACAGGGGGACGTGAAAAACTGTTTTTT

D gene: TRBD1
V gene: TRBV6-1
clone size: NA
J gene: TRBJ1-1
CDR3 protein: CASREFGTAFEAFF
CDR3 DNA: TGTGCCAGCAGGGAATTCGGGACAGCTTTTGAAGCTTTCTTT

D gene: TRBD1
V gene: TRBV7-2
clone size: few
J gene: TRBJ2-1
CDR3 protein: CASSLEMGQGNNEQFF
CDR3 DNA: TGTGCCAGCAGCTTAGAAATGGGACAGGGGAACAATGAGCAGTTCTTC

D gene: NA
V gene: TRBV9
clone size: few
J gene: TRBJ2-1
CDR3 protein: CASSVVLNNEQFF
CDR3 DNA: TGTGCCAGCAGCGTAGTACTTAACAATGAGCAGTTCTTC

D gene: NA
V gene: TRBV7-8
clone size: many
J gene: TRBJ2-1
CDR3 protein: CASKRGQFYNEQFF
CDR3 DNA: TGTGCCAGCAAGAGAGGCCAATTCTACAATGAGCAGTTCTTC

D gene: NA
V gene: TRBV19
clone size: NA
J gene: TRBJ1-3
CDR3 protein: CASTPDSSGNTIYF
CDR3 DNA: TGTGCCAGTACCCCGGACAGCTCTGGAAACACCATATATTTT

D gene: NA
V gene: TRBV29-1
clone size: few
J gene: TRBJ2-7
CDR3 protein: CSAGRSYEQYF
CDR3 DNA: TGCAGCGCTGGGAGATCCTACGAGCAGTACTTC

D gene: NA
V gene: TRBV9
clone size: many
J gene: TRBJ2-5
CDR3 protein: CASSVGASEETQYF
CDR3 DNA: TGTGCCAGCAGCGTAGGGGCTTCGGAGGAGACCCAGTACTTC

D gene: NA
V gene: TRBV12-3/TRBV12-4
clone size: once
J gene: TRBJ1-1
CDR3 protein: CASSLKRDTEAFF
CDR3 DNA: TGTGCCAGCAGTTTAAAGAGGGACACTGAAGCTTTCTTT

D gene: NA
V gene: TRBV21-1
clone size: few
J gene: TRBJ1-1
CDR3 protein: CASSQAALNTEAFF
CDR3 DNA: TGTGCCAGCAGCCAGGCAGCCCTGAACACTGAAGCTTTCTTT

D gene: NA
V gene: TRBV12-3/TRBV12-4
clone size: NA
J gene: TRBJ2-3
CDR3 protein: CASSTTGNLDTQYF
CDR3 DNA: TGTGCCAGCAGTACCACAGGGAACCTAGATACGCAGTATTTT

D gene: NA
V gene: TRBV7-9
clone size: few
J gene: TRBJ1-1
CDR3 protein: CASRLEKEEAFF
CDR3 DNA: TGTGCCAGCAGATTGGAGAAGGAGGAAGCTTTCTTT

D gene: NA
V gene: TRBV6-4
clone size: many
J gene: TRBJ1-4
CDR3 protein: CASLGGEEDEKLFF
CDR3 DNA: TGTGCCAGCCTTGGGGGTGAAGAAGATGAAAAACTGTTTTTT

D gene: TRBD2
V gene: TRBV2
clone size: many
J gene: TRBJ2-2
CDR3 protein: CASSRLAANTGELFF
CDR3 DNA: TGTGCCAGCTCCCGACTAGCGGCGAACACCGGGGAGCTGTTTTTT

D gene: NA
V gene: TRBV5-4
clone size: few
J gene: TRBJ2-5
CDR3 protein: CASSLRELPTQYF
CDR3 DNA: TGTGCCAGCAGCTTGAGGGAACTTCCGACCCAGTACTTC

D gene: NA
V gene: TRBV5-1
clone size: many
J gene: TRBJ2-6
CDR3 protein: CASRLFRDTESGANVLTF
CDR3 DNA: TGCGCCAGCAGATTATTCCGGGACACTGAATCTGGGGCCAACGTCCTGACTTTC

D gene: TRBD2
V gene: TRBV27
clone size: many
J gene: TRBJ2-1
CDR3 protein: CASSLSPVSGGSSYNEQFF
CDR3 DNA: TGTGCCAGCAGTTTATCTCCCGTGAGTGGCGGGAGTTCCTACAATGAGCAGTTCTTC

D gene: NA
V gene: TRBV21-1
clone size: NA
J gene: TRBJ2-7
CDR3 protein: CATDCPNQCEQYF
CDR3 DNA: TGTGCCACCGACTGCCCAAACCAGTGCGAGCAGTACTTC

D gene: TRBD1
V gene: TRBV2
clone size: few
J gene: TRBJ2-7
CDR3 protein: CASRGTGNSYEQYF
CDR3 DNA: TGTGCCAGCAGGGGGACAGGGAACTCCTACGAGCAGTACTTC

D gene: TRBD1
V gene: TRBV5-1
clone size: many
J gene: TRBJ1-1
CDR3 protein: CASRRTGLNTEAFF
CDR3 DNA: TGCGCCAGCAGACGGACAGGGCTGAACACTGAAGCTTTCTTT

D gene: NA
V gene: TRBV18
clone size: NA
J gene: TRBJ1-4
CDR3 protein: CASSGRTDEKLFF
CDR3 DNA: TGTGCCAGCTCGGGGAGGACTGATGAAAAACTGTTTTTT

D gene: NA
V gene: TRBV24-1
clone size: few
J gene: TRBJ2-2
CDR3 protein: CATSARAWGGELFF
CDR3 DNA: TGTGCCACCAGTGCTAGAGCGTGGGGCGGGGAGCTGTTTTTT

D gene: TRBD1
V gene: TRBV5-1
clone size: many
J gene: TRBJ2-2
CDR3 protein: CASSRTGGQARVTGELFF
CDR3 DNA: TGCGCCAGCAGCCGGACAGGCGGACAGGCTCGGGTCACCGGGGAGCTGTTTTTT

D gene: NA
V gene: TRBV24-1
clone size: many
J gene: TRBJ1-1
CDR3 protein: CATSDSGPEAFF
CDR3 DNA: TGTGCCACCAGTGATTCTGGCCCTGAAGCTTTCTTT

D gene: NA
V gene: TRBV28
clone size: NA
J gene: TRBJ2-7
CDR3 protein: CASSFLTGTDYEQYF
CDR3 DNA: TGTGCCAGCAGTTTCCTCACCGGGACGGACTACGAGCAGTACTTC

D gene: TRBD1
V gene: TRBV18
clone size: few
J gene: TRBJ2-7
CDR3 protein: CASSPGDSYEQYF
CDR3 DNA: TGTGCCAGCTCACCCGGGGACAGCTACGAGCAGTACTTC

D gene: NA
V gene: TRBV27
clone size: many
J gene: TRBJ1-6
CDR3 protein: CASRDRISPGSPLHF
CDR3 DNA: TGTGCCAGCAGGGACAGAATATCCCCTGGGTCACCCCTCCACTTT

D gene: NA
V gene: TRBV6-1
clone size: NA
J gene: TRBJ2-7
CDR3 protein: CASSDEQGLIAYEQYF
CDR3 DNA: TGTGCCAGCAGTGATGAACAGGGTCTTATTGCCTACGAGCAGTACTTC

D gene: NA
V gene: TRBV7-9
clone size: medium-sized
J gene: TRBJ2-3
CDR3 protein: CASSLRGGDTQYF
CDR3 DNA: TGTGCCAGCAGCTTGAGGGGTGGAGATACGCAGTATTTT

D gene: TRBD2
V gene: TRBV5-1
clone size: many
J gene: TRBJ2-1
CDR3 protein: CASSDGTSGSNEQFF
CDR3 DNA: TGCGCCAGCAGCGATGGGACTAGCGGGAGCAATGAGCAGTTCTTC

D gene: NA
V gene: TRBV19
clone size: NA
J gene: TRBJ2-7
CDR3 protein: CASSRDLRAGGSYEQYF
CDR3 DNA: TGTGCCAGTAGTCGAGATTTGAGGGCAGGAGGCTCCTACGAGCAGTACTTC

D gene: NA
V gene: TRBV19
clone size: NA
J gene: TRBJ2-2
CDR3 protein: CASKLPGQGVAELFF
CDR3 DNA: TGTGCCAGCAAGCTTCCGGGACAAGGGGTGGCGGAGCTGTTTTTT

D gene: NA
V gene: TRBV12-3/TRBV12-4
clone size: few
J gene: TRBJ1-1
CDR3 protein: CASSLALSGAEAFF
CDR3 DNA: TGTGCCAGCAGTTTAGCGCTATCGGGGGCTGAAGCTTTCTTT

D gene: NA
V gene: TRBV10-3
clone size: many
J gene: TRBJ1-6
CDR3 protein: CAISDPKGVGSSYNSPLHF
CDR3 DNA: TGTGCCATCAGTGACCCGAAGGGTGTCGGGAGCTCCTATAATTCACCCCTCCACTTT

D gene: NA
V gene: TRBV3-1
clone size: many
J gene: TRBJ1-1
CDR3 protein: CASSQGTASTEAFF
CDR3 DNA: TGTGCCAGCAGCCAGGGGACTGCTAGCACTGAAGCTTTCTTT

D gene: TRBD1
V gene: TRBV12-3/TRBV12-4
clone size: few
J gene: TRBJ2-1
CDR3 protein: CASSPKTGSSYNEQFF
CDR3 DNA: TGTGCCAGCAGCCCTAAGACAGGGAGCTCCTACAATGAGCAGTTCTTC

D gene: NA
V gene: TRBV11-2
clone size: NA
J gene: TRBJ2-7
CDR3 protein: CASSLDPGLYEQYF
CDR3 DNA: TGTGCCAGCAGCTTAGATCCAGGGCTTTACGAGCAGTACTTC

D gene: TRBD1
V gene: TRBV18
clone size: many
J gene: TRBJ2-6
CDR3 protein: CASSPRTGSLSGANVLTF
CDR3 DNA: TGTGCCAGCTCACCGAGGACAGGGTCTTTATCTGGGGCCAACGTCCTGACTTTC

D gene: TRBD1
V gene: TRBV9
clone size: NA
J gene: TRBJ2-4
CDR3 protein: CASSLTGGASKNIQYF
CDR3 DNA: TGTGCCAGCAGCCTGACAGGGGGCGCCTCCAAAAACATTCAGTACTTC

D gene: NA
V gene: TRBV30
clone size: few
J gene: TRBJ1-1
CDR3 protein: CAWRDGEAFF
CDR3 DNA: TGTGCCTGGAGGGACGGTGAAGCTTTCTTT

D gene: TRBD2
V gene: TRBV7-8
clone size: NA
J gene: TRBJ2-3
CDR3 protein: CASSFVAGSTDTQYF
CDR3 DNA: TGTGCCAGCAGCTTTGTAGCGGGAAGCACAGATACGCAGTATTTT

D gene: TRBD1
V gene: TRBV19
clone size: once
J gene: TRBJ2-7
CDR3 protein: CASSIGAGTGRSSYEQYF
CDR3 DNA: TGTGCCAGTAGTATAGGGGCTGGGACAGGGAGGAGCTCCTACGAGCAGTACTTC

D gene: NA
V gene: TRBV7-9
clone size: few
J gene: TRBJ2-7
CDR3 protein: CATKDRTGEQYF
CDR3 DNA: TGTGCCACCAAAGACAGGACCGGCGAGCAGTACTTC

D gene: TRBD2
V gene: TRBV4-2
clone size: NA
J gene: TRBJ2-5
CDR3 protein: CASRSWSGGNQETQYF
CDR3 DNA: TGTGCCAGCAGATCCTGGAGCGGGGGGAACCAAGAGACCCAGTACTTC

D gene: NA
V gene: TRBV7-9
clone size: NA
J gene: TRBJ2-3
CDR3 protein: CASSPQDTQYF
CDR3 DNA: TGTGCCAGCAGCCCACAGGATACGCAGTATTTT

D gene: TRBD2
V gene: TRBV12-3/TRBV12-4
clone size: few
J gene: TRBJ2-1
CDR3 protein: CASSRLTSGLYNEQFF
CDR3 DNA: TGTGCCAGCAGTCGCCTGACTAGCGGGCTTTACAATGAGCAGTTCTTC

D gene: NA
V gene: TRBV12-3/TRBV12-4
clone size: few
J gene: TRBJ2-1
CDR3 protein: CASSLSTLPREQFF
CDR3 DNA: TGTGCCAGCAGTCTTTCGACCCTTCCCCGGGAGCAGTTCTTC

D gene: TRBD1
V gene: TRBV2
clone size: NA
J gene: TRBJ2-1
CDR3 protein: CASTGTGQFF
CDR3 DNA: TGTGCCAGCACTGGGACAGGGCAGTTCTTC

D gene: NA
V gene: TRBV18
clone size: few
J gene: TRBJ2-5
CDR3 protein: CASSSRGDQETQYF
CDR3 DNA: TGTGCCAGCTCCTCCCGGGGAGACCAAGAGACCCAGTACTTC